Listed here are 15 T cell receptor beta chains from one sample, sequenced in a study of cytomegalovirus exposure and HLA in healthy donors. Method: immunoSEQ multiplex PCR; TCRdb's copy keeps in-frame clones and lacks some. The data contain 95,000 to 150,000 clones, around 90% of them singletons. The sequencing sample was made of PBMCs. Receptors originate from a woman aged 18-29 years in good health and CMV-seronegative.

The chain carries TRBV6-1 and TRBJ2-5, with D possibly TRBD1 on 5 matching bases. Trimming took 5 bases from V and 3 from J, leaving 10 bases between them. There are 13 residues in the CDR3. Germline lookup yields CDR1 MNHNS and CDR2 SASEGT. The CDR3 sequence: CASSLRAEETQYF. DNA for the CDR3: TGTGCCAGCAGTCTCAGGGCAGAAGAGACCCAGTACTTC.

This rearrangement joins TRBV29-1 to TRBJ2-2; 7 bases are a match to TRBD1. The germline CDR1 and CDR2 sequences are SQVTM and ANQGSEA. V was pared by 6 bases and J by 7 bases, with 5 bases of the junction left unmatched. This CDR3 is 12 amino acids long. As DNA, the CDR3 is TGCAGCGTGCCCGGGACAGTCGGGGAGCTGTTTTTT. As protein: CSVPGTVGELFF.

This chain joins TRBV7-6 and TRBJ2-5; no definite D call. Germline V gene sequence: CDR1 SGHVS, CDR2 FNYEAQ. V lost 7 bases and J 2 bases, leaving 8 bases between the germline ends. The CDR3 runs to 12 residues. CDR3 amino acids: CASTGEQETQYF. The CDR3 DNA is TGTGCCAGCACCGGAGAGCAAGAGACCCAGTACTTC. Using reference TRBV7-6 and TRBJ2-5 for the parts outside the CDR3, the full variable domain is GAGVSQSPRYKVTKRGQDVALRCDPISGHVSLYWYRQALGQGPEFLTYFNYEAQQDKSGLPNDRFSAERPEGSISTLTIQRTEQRDSAMYRCASTGEQETQYFGPGTRLLVL.

The chain joins TRBV6-6 to TRBJ2-7, with 8 nucleotides matching TRBD2. This CDR3 is built from 13 residues. Germline values: CDR1 MNHNY, CDR2 SVGAGI (reference sequence). V was clipped by 5 bases and J by 3 bases; unmatched bases: 3. The CDR3 bases are TGTGCCAGCAGTAGACTAGCGTTCTACGAGCAGTACTTC. Its translation: CASSRLAFYEQYF.

V usage is TRBV18 and J usage is TRBJ2-7, with TRBD2 identical over 7 bases. Germline trimming cut 1 base from V and 2 bases from J; bases unmatched to any gene: 5. This CDR3 has 15 residues. Germline CDR1 and CDR2: KGHSH and LQKENI. CDR3: CASSPLGGSPYEQYF. CDR3 bases: TGTGCCAGCTCACCACTGGGAGGGAGCCCCTACGAGCAGTACTTC.

V usage is TRBV27 and J usage is TRBJ2-2; tentatively, D is TRBD2 (6 bases). Germline V gene data show CDR1 as MNHEY and CDR2 as SMNVEV (reference sequence). The CDR3 length is 15 residues. Trimming took off 2 bases at V and 5 bases at J, with 12 bases between the two ends. This CDR3 reads CASSLGRENTGELFF. CDR3 DNA: TGTGCCAGCAGTTTAGGCCGGGAGAATACCGGGGAGCTGTTTTTT.

The chain combines TRBV4-1 with TRBJ1-2, with no clear D. The CDR3 is 17 residues long. CDR1 MGHRA and CDR2 YSYEKL come from the germline V gene. Trimming left V 0 bases short and J 5 bases short, with 19 bases between. CDR3 nucleotides: TGCGCCAGCAGCCAAGATTTAACTGGGCCCAGACATTATGGCTACACCTTC. Residues: CASSQDLTGPRHYGYTF.

The chain has TRBV13 and TRBJ2-1; 12 bases match TRBD2. This CDR3 region has 21 residues. Germline V gene data show CDR1 as PRHDT and CDR2 as FYEKMQ (reference sequence). Trimming removed 3 bases from V and 2 bases from J; junction bases left unmatched: 17. The DNA for the CDR3 is TGTGCCAGCAGCTTCACATATTCACTCGAACTAGCGGGAGGTACCTACAATGAGCAGTTCTTC. As protein: CASSFTYSLELAGGTYNEQFF.

The chain carries TRBV6-5 and TRBJ2-2, with D tentatively TRBD2 (5 bases). V lost 4 bases, J lost 8 bases, and 11 bases lay in between. This CDR3 spans 13 amino acids. The germline gives CDR1 MNHEY, CDR2 SVGAGI. DNA of the CDR3: TGTGCCAGCAGTTCCATCGGGGAGGGGGAGCTGTTTTTT. It specifies CASSSIGEGELFF.

V gene TRBV10-2 combines with J gene TRBJ1-1; the D gene is possibly TRBD1 (5 bases). The ends were cut back, 2 bases at V and 5 bases at J, with 21 bases in the middle. Germline CDR1 is WSHSY and CDR2 is SAAADI. The CDR3 length is 17 residues. The CDR3 DNA sequence: TGCGCCAGCAGTGAGGTCCATTTCTCGGGAGGGGAGACTGAAGCTTTCTTT. Protein sequence: CASSEVHFSGGETEAFF.

This clone was picked up one time. This chain joins TRBV5-1 and TRBJ2-1; 7 bases agree with TRBD2. CDR3 length equals 16 residues. CDR1 and CDR2 (germline): SGHRS, YFSETQ. The trim removed 5 bases at V and 8 bases at J, leaving 16 bases unmatched. The CDR3 DNA sequence: TGCGCCAGCAGGGATAGACTAGCCGAGGGAAGGGATGAGCAGTTCTTC. Translation: CASRDRLAEGRDEQFF.

The gene calls are TRBV11-1 and TRBJ2-1, with 14 bases lining up with TRBD2. CDR3 length equals 16 residues. CDR1 is SGHAT, CDR2 FQDESV, per germline (reference sequence). V shed 1 base and J 8 bases; nucleotides not matched to a gene: 4. CDR3 coding DNA: TGTGCCAGCAGCTTAGTTGGGGGACTAGCGGGAGATGAGCAGTTCTTC. Amino acids: CASSLVGGLAGDEQFF.

This chain connects TRBV5-6 to TRBJ1-2; 12 bases map to TRBD1. The CDR3 extends over 17 amino acids. After removal of 0 bases from V and 4 bases from J, the junction contained 7 bases not matched to a gene. Per the germline V gene, CDR1 is SGHDT and CDR2 is YYEEEE. The CDR3 DNA reads TGTGCCAGCAGCTTGGTGGGACAGGGGGCGCATGTCTATGGCTACACCTTC. Protein sequence: CASSLVGQGAHVYGYTF. The variable domain in full, completed from reference TRBV5-6 and TRBJ1-2, reads DAGVTQSPTHLIKTRGQQVTLRCSPKSGHDTVSWYQQALGQGPQFIFQYYEEEERQRGNFPDRFSGHQFPNYSSELNVNALLLGDSALYLCASSLVGQGAHVYGYTFGSGTRLTVV.

This sequence joins TRBV19 and TRBJ1-4; D not resolved. CDR3 length: 13 amino acids. Per germline, CDR1 LNHDA and CDR2 SQIVND (reference sequence). V shed 8 bases and J shed 10 bases, with 17 bases lying between them. As DNA, the CDR3 is TGTGCCAGTTCCCCCAATGAGAGGAGAAAACTGTTTTTT. Translated: CASSPNERRKLFF.

The chain uses TRBV6-5 and TRBJ2-7; 10 nucleotides line up with TRBD1. From germline, CDR1 is MNHEY and CDR2 SVGAGI. The CDR3 spans 13 residues. Germline trimming cut 10 bases from V and 2 bases from J; bases unmatched to any gene: 5. The CDR3 is CATTGTGAYEQYF. CDR3 DNA sequence: TGTGCCACCACCGGGACAGGGGCCTACGAGCAGTACTTC.